This T cell receptor beta chain was profiled in a study of cytomegalovirus exposure and HLA in healthy donors (dated by TCRdb to about 2017). Background on the whole study: An earlier analysis of approximately 640 of the donors reported 276 Gb of sequence data and some 100 million unique TCR beta sequences from 150 million to 200 million T cells. Roughly 300 gigabases of sequencing data and around 85 million unique TCR sequences made up an early release that covered several hundred HLA-typed donors. The genetic ancestry cluster associated with self-reported Caucasian donors included 65% to 90% of the 350 to 500 genotyped donors. The study was designed to test whether signatures of past pathogen exposure could be identified by cataloging public T cell receptors. The study used immunosequencing to profile the T cell repertoires of about 670 subjects and linked those repertoires to cytomegalovirus serostatus. Along with the roughly 670-subject first cohort, a separate validation cohort of 120 different subjects was used. High-throughput TCR immunosequencing, statistical association of individual TCRs with disease status, and machine learning were combined to predict cytomegalovirus infection status. To study patterns of TCR occurrence, a later analysis re-analyzed previously published TCR beta repertoires from more than 550 donors and added high-resolution HLA genotyping. In the later analysis, no new phenotypic data were used to find candidate immune exposures; instead, reliance was placed on TCR beta sequences and their occurrence across donors. To decide whether each TCR beta V gene segment behaved as functional or pseudogenic, an earlier analysis of nearly 600 of the donors relied on high-throughput TCR beta sequencing. Donor age, sex, ethnicity and CMV serostatus were compiled together with the repertoire data. In a later genetic analysis, genome-wide SNP genotypes for about three fifths of the roughly 670 donors were used, and that subset was treated as a discovery cohort. Every repertoire in the discovery cohort had been generated on one and the same sequencing platform. Class I and class II HLA loci were covered by the typing at four-digit resolution. Typing coverage differed by locus: A, B, C, DRB1 and DQB1 were typed in about 620-640 donors, DQA1 in roughly 500, DPA1 in 600 to 610, and DPB1 in about 450. Four to six DR-DQ haplotypes were handled as single units for association and clustering because linkage in the cohort was strong. Among about 370 genotyped donors of the cohort, an average of roughly 230,000 unique TCR beta nucleotide sequences was sequenced per donor, of which 15% to 20% were non-productive.

Regarding this clone: Its antigen remains unidentified. No much larger clone exists at a distance of one base, and base qualities are not known.

Broader findings and caveats from the paper: When HLA alleles, especially DR and DQ, strongly co-occurred, TCR associations were difficult to assign to individual alleles. According to a later analysis, most CMV-associated TCR beta chains appeared to be HLA-restricted, and the HLA associations seemed to be driven largely by CMV exposure. In a later analysis, HLA-associated TCR beta chains were found to be more clonally expanded and to have lower generation probabilities than equally common non-associated chains. In vitro tests confirmed that a few of the cytomegalovirus-associated TCR beta chains recognize cytomegalovirus antigens. A total of 150 to 200 TCR beta chains were listed by the study as associated with cytomegalovirus. A cluster of highly shared sequence variants was judged likely to represent a technical artifact of the sequencing pipeline. Across donors, most TCR sequences were observed very rarely, whereas some public TCRs were present in many individuals. CMV serostatus was the only immune exposure information available for the cohort. In an earlier analysis of some 540 of the donors, most TCR beta V segments appeared in productive rearrangements about 90% or about 30% of the time, broadly matching IMGT annotations. A later analysis found that TCR association rates varied across HLA loci, with DRB1 alleles showing the most associated TCRs and HLA-C alleles the fewest. An association between a missense DCLRE1C variant and V-gene and J-gene trimming of TCR beta chains was found in a later genetic analysis and replicated in an independent cohort. The classifier was reported to diagnose cytomegalovirus status with high specificity and sensitivity in both the original and validation cohorts. This cohort had only TCR beta chains sequenced, and the lack of alpha or paired-chain data limited which features could be detected. Because HLA typing was unavailable for some donors at each locus, only the typed subset was used in association tests. The authors suggested that the approach could potentially be generalized to other disease states and immunological phenotypes. In a later analysis, some 17,000 TCR beta sequences were associated with specific HLA alleles at a false discovery rate of 0.05. Roughly uniform sequencing depth across donors was assumed in presence/absence analyses, although this assumption may not hold. Correlated functional status among segregating V segments might reflect linkage disequilibrium, but an unknown experimental factor could not be ruled out. In a later analysis, several top co-occurrence clusters were reported to appear linked to parvovirus B19, influenza, CMV and Epstein-Barr virus. The earlier analysis of nearly 600 of the donors excluded fewer than 20 rarely observed V segments, including chromosome 9 orphons, because counts were too low. A further reported finding was that TCR beta sequences accurately predicted the HLA-A and HLA-B alleles for most subjects in the first cohort. Some IMGT-functional V segments, including TRBV6-2 and TRBV6-3, could not be told apart with the 87-base-pair reads, so those segments were excluded. According to a later genetic analysis, donors in an Asian-associated ancestry cluster had fewer N-insertions in productive TCRs than the approximately 700-donor mean.

CDR3 length: 17 amino acids, cysteine to phenylalanine. This entry keeps only the CDR3 DNA: 51 bases, framed from base 1. The V end gives up 1 base and the J end 0 bases, leaving 5 bases in the junction not matched to a gene. Sequences MNHEY (CDR1) and SMNVEV (CDR2) are obtained from the germline V gene (reference sequence). The method was the immunoSEQ multiplex PCR assay. For the multiplex PCR, a mixture combining 60 forward primers for TCR Vbeta segments and 13 reverse primers for TCR Jbeta segments was used. The CDR3 region of rearranged TCR beta genes was amplified from genomic DNA with a multiplex PCR assay. Amplified TCR beta libraries were sequenced as 87-base-pair reads on the Illumina HiSeq System. The study's processing was this. Across the roughly 700 repertoires, a later analysis counted tens of millions of unique TCR beta chains, 9.5 million to 13 million of which were shared by at least two donors. To remove PCR and sequencing errors, raw reads were error-corrected and collapsed into unique sequences using a nearest-neighbor algorithm that merged closely related sequences. V, D and J gene segments were assigned by aligning CDR3 sequences to IMGT reference sequences. Each retained sequence needed at least a six-nucleotide match to both a V gene segment and a J gene segment. A rearrangement counted as productive if the CDR3 had no stop codons and remained in frame with V and J, and every other rearrangement counted as non-productive. CDR3 was defined according to IMGT convention as the region running from the second conserved V-encoded cysteine to the conserved J-encoded phenylalanine. In an earlier analysis of around 600 of the donors, sequences lacking an unambiguous match to a single V gene segment were excluded. An earlier analysis of a few hundred of the donors called V segments functional above 56.7% productive rearrangements and segregating when the between-donor standard deviation exceeded 5%. A statistical classification framework was built to diagnose cytomegalovirus status from the catalog of TCR beta chain sequences. A later analysis assigned V and J genes by comparing TCR nucleotide sequences with IMGT/GENE-DB human TR gene sequences. A later analysis assigned CDR3 sequences and most-parsimonious VDJ recombination scenarios with the TCRdist pipeline. In a later analysis, each TCR beta chain was defined by its CDR3 amino acid sequence together with its V-gene family, and reads without a unique V-gene family were excluded. In a later analysis, around 600 highly shared, low-generation-probability nucleotide sequences were removed to address suspected cross-contamination and a sequencing artifact. In a later analysis, a clonal expansion index was calculated for each public chain from normalized within-repertoire ranks of inferred template counts. A later analysis computed generation probabilities with a VDJ recombination model fitted to out-of-frame rearrangements, and checked the results against IGoR. Hypergeometric tests were used in a later analysis to score TCR-TCR, TCR-HLA and TCR-CMV co-occurrence, with a repertoire-size bias correction applied to the TCR pairs. To estimate false discovery rates, a later analysis permuted the HLA or CMV assignments 20 times. In a later analysis, co-occurring TCRs were grouped using DBSCAN, and TCRdist sequence similarity was added for clustering within HLA-allele-positive subsets. Co-occurrence clustering excluded repertoires with fewer than 30,000 or more than 120,000 public chains, plus five with anomalous nucleotide sharing. Not all clones reach the TCRdb copy of this immuneACCESS table, which keeps in-frame sequences only. Checked studies attribute under half of the gap to unresolved V genes and leave the rest unexplained. That table furnishes V, J and clone size, whereas the DNA furnished D and trimming. The sample contains over 150,000 clones, 80% of them found a single time. The ten most abundant clones make up approximately 4.8% of the sample.

The cohort consisted of 666 healthy bone marrow donors. At the time of sampling, every cohort member was nominally healthy, though immune exposures that went unrecorded were likely present. The donor tested CMV seronegative and was one of the 352 seronegative cohort members. Every donor gave a peripheral blood sample, and the peripheral blood mononuclear cells from that sample were used for TCR beta sequencing. Genomic DNA extraction from the blood cell samples was performed with the Qiagen DNeasy Blood Extraction Kit. The receptor comes from a man younger than 45 in good health and CMV-seronegative. This receptor chain uses TRBV27 and TRBJ2-7, with 11 middle bases fitting TRBD2. Sequences were obtained from PBMCs. In nucleotides, the sequence is TGTGCCAGCAGTTTATTAATTAGCGGGAGGGCCTCCTACGAGCAGTACTTC. This gives the protein CASSLLISGRASYEQYF.